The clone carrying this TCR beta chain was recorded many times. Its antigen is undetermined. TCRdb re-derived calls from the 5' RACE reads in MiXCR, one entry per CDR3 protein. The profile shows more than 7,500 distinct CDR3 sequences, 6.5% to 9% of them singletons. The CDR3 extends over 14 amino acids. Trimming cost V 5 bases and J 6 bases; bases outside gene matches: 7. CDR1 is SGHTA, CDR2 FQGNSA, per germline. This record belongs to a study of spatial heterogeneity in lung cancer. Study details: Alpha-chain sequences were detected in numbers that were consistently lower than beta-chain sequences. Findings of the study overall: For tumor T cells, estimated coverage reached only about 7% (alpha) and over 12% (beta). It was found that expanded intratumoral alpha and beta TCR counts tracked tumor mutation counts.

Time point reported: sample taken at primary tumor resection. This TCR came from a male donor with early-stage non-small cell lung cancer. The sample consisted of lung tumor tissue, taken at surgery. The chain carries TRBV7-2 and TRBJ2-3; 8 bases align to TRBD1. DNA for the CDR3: TGTGCCAGCAGCCGAACAGGGGGTACCGATACGCAGTATTTT. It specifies CASSRTGGTDTQYF.